What follows describes a single T cell receptor (beta chain). This clone's antigen is unknown. No base qualities exist here, and no much larger clone lies one base off it. Libraries came from the immunoSEQ multiplex PCR assay. The multiplex PCR relied on a mix of 60 forward primers for TCR Vbeta segments and 13 reverse primers for TCR Jbeta segments. Amplification of the CDR3 region of rearranged TCR beta genes was performed with a multiplex PCR assay on genomic DNA. On the Illumina HiSeq System, the amplified TCR beta libraries were sequenced as 87-base-pair reads. Turning to the authors' computational methods: Across the 666 repertoires, a later analysis counted some 80 million unique TCR beta chains, approximately 10 million of which were shared by at least two donors. Raw reads were error-corrected and collapsed into unique sequences with a nearest-neighbor algorithm that merged closely related sequences to remove PCR and sequencing errors. To assign V, D and J gene segments, CDR3 sequences were aligned to IMGT reference sequences. For a sequence to be retained, at least a six-nucleotide match to both a V gene segment and a J gene segment was required. Rearrangements were classified as productive when the CDR3 lacked stop codons and remained in frame with V and J, and all other rearrangements were classified as non-productive. CDR3 was defined according to IMGT convention as the region running from the second conserved V-encoded cysteine to the conserved J-encoded phenylalanine. Sequences without an unambiguous match to a single V gene segment were excluded from the earlier analysis of approximately 600 of the donors. An earlier analysis of a few hundred of the donors called V segments functional above 56.7% productive rearrangements and segregating when the between-donor standard deviation exceeded 5%. A statistical classification framework was developed to diagnose cytomegalovirus status using the catalog of TCR beta chain sequences. A later analysis assigned V and J genes by comparing TCR nucleotide sequences with IMGT/GENE-DB human TR gene sequences. In a later analysis, CDR3 sequences and most-parsimonious VDJ recombination scenarios were assigned using the TCRdist pipeline. In a later analysis, each TCR beta chain was defined by its CDR3 amino acid sequence together with its V-gene family, and reads lacking a unique V-gene family were excluded. As a way to deal with suspected cross-contamination and a sequencing artifact, a later analysis dropped more than 500 nucleotide sequences that were highly shared and had low generation probability. For each public chain, a later analysis derived a clonal expansion index from normalized ranks of inferred template counts within each repertoire. In a later analysis, generation probabilities were computed using a VDJ recombination model fitted to out-of-frame rearrangements, and the results were checked against IGoR. In a later analysis, TCR-TCR, TCR-HLA and TCR-CMV co-occurrence was scored with hypergeometric tests, and a repertoire-size bias correction was applied to TCR pairs. To estimate false discovery rates, a later analysis permuted the HLA or CMV assignments 20 times. A later analysis grouped co-occurring TCRs with DBSCAN, adding TCRdist sequence similarity when clustering within HLA-allele-positive subsets. Repertoires with fewer than 30,000 or more than 120,000 public chains, plus five repertoires with anomalous nucleotide sharing, were excluded from co-occurrence clustering. TCRdb retrieved this table from immuneACCESS and kept in-frame rearrangements only. Not all clones are present; in checked studies, unresolved V genes account for under half, and no reason is known for the remainder. The V and J calls and clone size were taken over from that table, and D and trimming were inferred from the DNA. For this sample the table gives about 120,000 clones, of which over 65% were detected only once. The leading ten clones occupy 2.5% to 3.5% of the sample.

The cohort consisted of 670 or so healthy bone marrow donors. At the time of sampling, all cohort members were nominally healthy, though unrecorded immune exposures were likely present. The donor was CMV seropositive and was included in the group of 289 seropositive cohort members. Each donor provided a peripheral blood sample, and peripheral blood mononuclear cells were used for TCR beta sequencing. The Qiagen DNeasy Blood Extraction Kit was used to extract genomic DNA from the blood cell samples. The source of the sample is a study of cytomegalovirus exposure and HLA in healthy donors (dated by TCRdb to the late 2010s). With regard to the full study: An earlier analysis of under 600 of the donors reported about 290 Gb of sequence data and 100 million to 140 million unique TCR beta sequences from 190 million or so T cells. A handful of DR-DQ haplotypes were handled as single units for association and clustering because linkage in the cohort was strong. Of the roughly 400 genotyped donors, 65% to 90% fell in the genetic ancestry cluster associated with self-reported Caucasian donors. Donor age, sex, ethnicity and CMV serostatus were collected together with the repertoire data. To predict cytomegalovirus infection status, the study brought together high-throughput TCR immunosequencing, statistical association of individual TCRs with disease status, and machine learning. HLA typing covered class I and class II loci at four-digit resolution. The number of typed donors differed by locus: roughly 629-640 for A, B, C, DRB1 and DQB1; 500 to 550 for DQA1; about 600 for DPA1; and some 450 for DPB1. The study profiled the T cell repertoires of 666 subjects by immunosequencing and related them to cytomegalovirus serostatus. Rather than using new phenotypic data, the later analysis identified candidate immune exposures from TCR beta sequences and from how often those sequences occurred across donors. Along with the approximately 620-subject first cohort, a separate validation cohort of about 110 different subjects was used. Approximately 310 gigabases of sequencing data and around 87 million unique TCR sequences were included in an early release covering about 700 HLA-typed donors. A later analysis re-examined previously published TCR beta repertoires from just over 650 donors and added high-resolution HLA genotyping to investigate patterns of TCR occurrence. An earlier analysis of nearly 600 of the donors applied high-throughput TCR beta sequencing to assess whether each TCR beta V gene segment acted as functional or pseudogenic. Among approximately 370 genotyped donors of the cohort, an average of approximately 220,000 unique TCR beta nucleotide sequences was sequenced per donor, of which 15% to 20% were non-productive. The study was designed to test whether signatures of past pathogen exposure could be identified by cataloging public T cell receptors. Every discovery cohort repertoire had been produced on one sequencing platform. In a later genetic analysis, genome-wide SNP genotypes for 398 of the 666 donors were used, and that subset was treated as a discovery cohort.

What the study reported, not specific to this receptor: Roughly uniform sequencing depth across donors was assumed in presence/absence analyses, although this assumption may not hold. It was suggested by the authors that the approach could potentially be generalized to other disease states and immunological phenotypes. The earlier analysis of fewer than 750 of the donors excluded over 15 rarely observed V segments, including chromosome 9 orphons, because counts were too low. Across donors, most TCR sequences were observed very rarely, whereas some public TCRs were present in many individuals. In an earlier analysis of more than 450 of the donors, most TCR beta V segments were observed in productive rearrangements about 87% or about 30% of the time, broadly matching IMGT annotations. A further reported finding was that TCR beta sequences accurately predicted the HLA-A and HLA-B alleles for most subjects in the first cohort. In a later analysis, HLA-associated TCR beta chains showed more clonal expansion and lower generation probabilities than non-associated chains that were equally common. In a later analysis, the rate of TCR association differed among HLA loci, with DRB1 alleles having the most associated TCRs and HLA-C alleles having the fewest. Linkage disequilibrium might explain the correlated functional status among segregating V segments, but an unknown experimental factor could not be excluded. A later genetic analysis associated a missense DCLRE1C variant with V-gene and J-gene trimming of TCR beta chains, and an independent cohort replicated the association. A later analysis associated about 17,000 TCR beta sequences with specific HLA alleles at a false discovery rate of 0.05. The cohort was sequenced for TCR beta chains only, and without alpha or paired-chain data the features that could be detected were limited. A cluster of highly shared sequence variants was judged likely to be a technical artifact of the sequencing pipeline. In a later analysis, most CMV-associated TCR beta chains were found to appear HLA-restricted, with HLA associations seemingly driven largely by CMV exposure. A total of 164 TCR beta chains were listed by the study as associated with cytomegalovirus. In a later analysis, several top co-occurrence clusters were reported to appear linked to parvovirus B19, influenza, CMV and Epstein-Barr virus. The only immune exposure information available for the cohort was CMV serostatus. HLA typing was unavailable for some donors at each locus, so association tests used only the typed subset. Cytomegalovirus status was reported to be diagnosed by the classifier with high specificity and sensitivity in both the original and validation cohorts. A later genetic analysis reported fewer N-insertions in productive TCRs among donors in an Asian-associated ancestry cluster than the roughly 700-donor mean. Strong co-occurrence of HLA alleles, especially DR and DQ, made assigning TCR associations to individual alleles difficult. Three of the identified cytomegalovirus-associated TCR beta chains were confirmed in vitro to be specific for cytomegalovirus antigens.

Sequenced sample: PBMCs. The TCR sequence derives from a woman younger than 45 in good health and CMV-seropositive.

The CDR3 amino acid sequence is: CASSVDGTGGTEAFF. The DNA sequence is as follows: TGTGCCAGCAGCGTAGATGGGACAGGGGGGACTGAAGCTTTCTTT. Rearrangement joined TRBV9 to TRBJ1-1; a stretch of 11 junction bases matches TRBD1. Ends trimmed: V by 0 bases, J by 5 bases; bases unmatched to a gene: 3. The CDR3 goes from the cysteine to the phenylalanine over 15 residues. Here the CDR3 DNA is all that survives: 45 bases in frame from base 1. Via the germline V gene, CDR1 is SGDLS and CDR2 YYNGEE.